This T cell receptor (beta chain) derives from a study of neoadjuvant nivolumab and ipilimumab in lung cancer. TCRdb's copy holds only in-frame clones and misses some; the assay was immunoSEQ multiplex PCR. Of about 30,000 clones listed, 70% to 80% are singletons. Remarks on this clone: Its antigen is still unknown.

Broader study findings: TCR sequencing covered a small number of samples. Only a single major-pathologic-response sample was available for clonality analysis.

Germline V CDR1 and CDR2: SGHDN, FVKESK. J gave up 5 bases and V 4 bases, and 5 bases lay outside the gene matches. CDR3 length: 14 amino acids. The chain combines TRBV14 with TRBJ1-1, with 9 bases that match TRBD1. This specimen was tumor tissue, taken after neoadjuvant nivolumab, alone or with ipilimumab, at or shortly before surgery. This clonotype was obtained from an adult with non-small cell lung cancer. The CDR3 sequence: CASSLATGGTEAFF. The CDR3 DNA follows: TGTGCCAGCAGCCTGGCGACAGGGGGAACTGAAGCTTTCTTT.